This entry lists 27 T cell receptor beta chains sequenced from one sample in a study of cytomegalovirus exposure and HLA in healthy donors (dated by TCRdb to the late 2010s). The library was obtained by the immunoSEQ multiplex PCR assay. The multiplex PCR relied on a mix of 60 forward primers for TCR Vbeta segments and 13 reverse primers for TCR Jbeta segments. What TCRdb holds here is the immuneACCESS table cut down to in-frame rearrangements. Part of the clones is not present; checked against another copy, under half of the missing clones reflect an unresolved V gene, and the others are unexplained. Present in this sample are around 130,000 clones, 81% of which were seen just once. Less than 2.5% of the sample comes from the top ten. Material for sequencing was PBMCs. The receptors were gathered from a woman aged 40 to 50 in good health and CMV-seronegative.

This chain uses TRBV7-3 with TRBJ1-1; the D gene is possibly TRBD1 (5 bases). This CDR3 contains 13 residues. Germline V gene data show CDR1 as SGHTA and CDR2 as FQGTGA. Trimming stripped 5 bases from V and 4 bases from J, with 11 bases between. CDR3 sequence (DNA): TGTGCCAGCAGCCGGGGGGGGTCCACTGAAGCTTTCTTT. Protein product: CASSRGGSTEAFF.

The rearrangement uses TRBV14 and TRBJ1-2; D remains ambiguous. Germline V lookup: CDR1 SGHDN, CDR2 FVKESK. The CDR3 totals 16 residues. V was pared by 4 bases and J by 0 bases, with 15 bases between. The CDR3 nucleotides are TGTGCCAGCAGCCCAACAGAAAGCCCTCCTAACTATGGCTACACCTTC. This translates into CASSPTESPPNYGYTF.

The V call is TRBV6-1, the J call TRBJ2-7; 8 bases align to TRBD2. The V segment lost 7 bases and the J segment 2 bases; nucleotides outside the gene matches: 10. CDR1 is MNHNS, CDR2 SASEGT, per germline. The CDR3 extends over 15 amino acids. The DNA for the CDR3 is TGTGCCAGCATTTTCGCGGGGGGACCACCCTACGAGCAGTACTTC. Translating gives CASIFAGGPPYEQYF.

There are a few counts of this clone. The rearrangement links TRBV7-6 to TRBJ1-1; 7 bases fit TRBD1. From germline, CDR1 is SGHVS and CDR2 FNYEAQ. V was clipped by 5 bases and J by 12 bases; unmatched bases: 12. The CDR3 sequence is 13 residues long. Here the CDR3 reads CASSQETGLVTFF. CDR3 sequence (DNA): TGTGCCAGCAGCCAAGAGACAGGGTTGGTTACTTTCTTT.

The rearrangement uses TRBV6-5 and TRBJ1-1; D is uncertain. Trimming cost V 6 bases and J 2 bases, with 7 bases left between them. Per germline, CDR1 MNHEY and CDR2 SVGAGI. The CDR3 is 12 residues long. DNA of the CDR3: TGTGCCAGCAGAGACACAAACACTGAAGCTTTCTTT. It specifies CASRDTNTEAFF.

This clone was recorded a few times. The chain links TRBV11-2 to TRBJ2-1; possible D gene TRBD2, 5 bases. Germline-derived CDR1 and CDR2 are SGHAT and FQNNGV. The V end lost 0 bases, the J end lost 7 bases, and 7 bases lay between the germline ends. The CDR3 covers 13 residues. The CDR3 protein is CASSLDRENEQFF. The CDR3 nucleotides read TGTGCCAGCAGCTTAGATCGGGAAAATGAGCAGTTCTTC.

A note on this clone: One junction end does not reproduce the germline sequence, and a read error may be involved. V and J are TRBV20-1 and TRBJ1-4, with 7 bases lining up with TRBD1. CDR3 length: 10 residues. The germline gives CDR1 DFQATT, CDR2 SNEGSKA (reference sequence). Written as DNA, the CDR3 is TGCAGTGCGGCACAGGGGCAGTTACATTTT. Protein sequence: CSAAQGQLHF.

The chain recombines TRBV27 with TRBJ1-1, with D possibly being TRBD1 (6 bases). V was cut by 6 bases and J by 4 bases, with 24 bases left in between. Germline lookup yields CDR1 MNHEY and CDR2 SMNVEV (reference sequence). This CDR3 contains 17 residues. As DNA, the CDR3 is TGTGCCAGCAGCACTGAGGCTTCTTGGACAGCTCTCACTGAAGCTTTCTTT. Translated: CASSTEASWTALTEAFF.

The J gene is TRBJ2-7, the V gene TRBV11-2; TRBD1 aligns across 8 bases. Germline V gene lookup returns CDR1 SGHAT and CDR2 FQNNGV. This CDR3 comprises 14 residues. The trim removed 5 bases at V and 6 bases at J, leaving 9 bases unmatched. This chain's CDR3 is CASSHGQGNGEQYF. In nucleotides, the CDR3 is TGTGCCAGCAGCCACGGACAGGGCAACGGCGAGCAGTACTTC.

This clone has just a few counts. This rearrangement joins TRBV29-1 to TRBJ2-5, with 9 bases identical to TRBD1. The germline gives CDR1 SQVTM, CDR2 ANQGSEA. This CDR3 is built from 12 residues. J gave up 2 bases and V 7 bases, and 2 bases lay outside the gene matches. The CDR3 DNA follows: TGCAGCGCTGACAGGGGGCAAGAGACCCAGTACTTC. Protein: CSADRGQETQYF.

The chain is built from TRBV5-6 and TRBJ1-3; D is perhaps TRBD1 (5 bases). CDR1 is SGHDT and CDR2 is YYEEEE in the germline V gene. The CDR3 contains 15 residues. Trimming took off 2 bases at V and 0 bases at J, with 9 bases between the two ends. The CDR3 loop is CASSLGAASGNTIYF. The CDR3 DNA reads TGTGCCAGCAGCTTAGGGGCAGCCTCTGGAAACACCATATATTTT.

The rearrangement links TRBV5-6 to TRBJ1-2; maybe TRBD1 (5 bases). The CDR3 consists of 12 residues. Trimming took 3 bases from V and 12 from J, leaving 15 bases between them. Germline lookup yields CDR1 SGHDT and CDR2 YYEEEE. The CDR3 sequence: CASSSRRGYDTF. The CDR3 DNA is TGTGCCAGCAGCTCACGGCGGGGGTACGACACCTTC.

The chain joins TRBV27 to TRBJ1-6; 7 positions agree with TRBD1. Per germline, CDR1 MNHEY and CDR2 SMNVEV (reference sequence). The CDR3 length is 15 residues. The V gene end was trimmed by 2 bases and the J gene end by 5 bases; junction bases not matched to a gene: 3. CDR3 in DNA: TGTGCCAGCAGTTTAGTGGGACAGCATAATTCACCCCTCCACTTT. Its protein is CASSLVGQHNSPLHF.

The V gene is TRBV7-2, the J gene TRBJ2-2; TRBD1 matches at 8 bases. The CDR3 covers 15 residues. V lost 4 bases and J lost 3; bases outside the gene matches: 4. From germline, CDR1 is SGHTA and CDR2 FQGNSA. The CDR3 reads CASSSTGVDTGELFF. Written as DNA, the CDR3 is TGTGCCAGCAGCTCGACAGGGGTGGACACCGGGGAGCTGTTTTTT.

DNA of the CDR3: TGCGCCAGCAGCTCAGTAGGGGGTTTCCCTGAAGCTTTCTTT. Its protein product is CASSSVGGFPEAFF. The genes are TRBV5-1 and TRBJ1-1; D may be TRBD1 (6 bases). In germline, CDR1 is SGHRS, CDR2 YFSETQ. The CDR3 contains 14 residues. V dropped 3 bases and J dropped 6 bases, with 15 bases sitting between them.

The V and J genes are TRBV7-8 and TRBJ1-1; D is unclear. CDR1 is SGHVS, CDR2 FQNEAQ, per germline. The CDR3 length is 14 residues. Trimming stripped 3 bases from V and 1 base from J, with 9 bases between. The DNA for the CDR3 is TGTGCCAGCAGCTTTGCGGAATGGAACACTGAAGCTTTCTTT. Translated, it gives CASSFAEWNTEAFF.

The chain has TRBV5-1 and TRBJ1-5; D call uncertain. The germline V gene encodes CDR1 SGHRS and CDR2 YFSETQ. The CDR3 loop spans 13 amino acids. V was clipped by 4 bases and J by 7 bases, with 12 bases between them. The CDR3 protein is CASSPAGGQPQHF. The CDR3 DNA follows: TGCGCCAGCAGCCCCGCTGGAGGACAGCCCCAGCATTTT. Looking up the rest from reference TRBV5-1 and TRBJ1-5 gives the full variable domain: KAGVTQTPRYLIKTRGQQVTLSCSPISGHRSVSWYQQTPGQGLQFLFEYFSETQRNKGNFPGRFSGRQFSNSRSEMNVSTLELGDSALYLCASSPAGGQPQHFGDGTRLSIL.

The chain employs TRBV28 and TRBJ2-3; 9 bases map to TRBD2. The CDR3 runs 16 residues. The ends lost 3 bases at V and 2 bases at J; junction bases unmatched: 6. Germline assignment: CDR1 MDHEN and CDR2 SYDVKM. The CDR3 DNA reads TGTGCCAGCAGTTTGGATCTAGCGGGATCCACAGATACGCAGTATTTT. Amino acids: CASSLDLAGSTDTQYF.

V usage is TRBV10-3 and J usage is TRBJ2-4; D not certain. V was trimmed by 4 bases and J by 5 bases, leaving 6 bases between them. In germline, CDR1 is ENHRY, CDR2 SYGVKD. CDR3 size: 12 residues. Here the CDR3 reads CAISGAQNIQYF. CDR3 coding DNA: TGTGCCATCAGTGGGGCCCAAAACATTCAGTACTTC.

V gene TRBV2 combines with J gene TRBJ1-2; D ambiguous. Trimming cost V 0 bases and J 5 bases, with 4 bases left between them. Germline CDR1 reads SNHLY; CDR2 reads FYNNEI. The CDR3 runs to 12 residues. The chain's CDR3 is CASSEARYGYTF. The CDR3 region has the DNA TGTGCCAGCAGTGAAGCTCGGTATGGCTACACCTTC.

This sequence joins TRBV5-3 and TRBJ1-1; no clear D. TRBV5-3 is marked as an open reading frame, function uncertain. The V and J ends lost 2 bases and 4 bases respectively, with 12 bases between them. This CDR3 region has 14 residues. DNA of the CDR3: TGTGCCAGAAGCTTAACGAGGGTAGGCACTGAAGCTTTCTTT. Amino acids: CARSLTRVGTEAFF.

This chain joins TRBV7-8 and TRBJ2-7, with 11 bases fitting TRBD1. Germline trimming cut 5 bases from V and 3 bases from J; bases unmatched to any gene: 12. The CDR3 runs 17 residues. Germline CDR1 and CDR2: SGHVS and FQNEAQ. This CDR3 reads CASSQEGPGTGGYEQYF. The CDR3 DNA reads as TGTGCCAGCAGCCAAGAAGGCCCCGGGACAGGGGGCTACGAGCAGTACTTC.

V gene TRBV28 combines with J gene TRBJ2-7; D possibly corresponds to TRBD2 (6 bases). The length of the CDR3 is 13 residues. Trimming cost V 4 bases and J 6 bases, with 13 bases left between them. Germline V gives CDR1 MDHEN, CDR2 SYDVKM. CDR3 in amino acids: CASSSQDYIEQYF. The CDR3 region has the DNA TGTGCCAGCAGTTCACAGGACTACATCGAGCAGTACTTC. The full variable domain, in which reference TRBV28 and TRBJ2-7 provide the parts outside the CDR3, is DVKVTQSSRYLVKRTGEKVFLECVQDMDHENMFWYRQDPGLGLRLIYFSYDVKMKEKGDIPEGYSVSREKKERFSLILESASTNQTSMYLCASSSQDYIEQYFGPGTRLTVT.

This chain uses TRBV18 with TRBJ1-1; TRBD1 might be the D (6 bases). This CDR3 spans 13 amino acids. Trimming took 5 bases from V and 1 from J, leaving 8 bases between them. Germline values: CDR1 KGHSH, CDR2 LQKENI. The CDR3 loop is CASSGQSNTEAFF. The CDR3 coding sequence is TGTGCCAGCTCAGGACAGTCGAACACTGAAGCTTTCTTT.

J is TRBJ2-3 and V is TRBV11-2; 9 positions agree with TRBD2. CDR1 SGHAT and CDR2 FQNNGV come from the germline V gene. The V segment lost 5 bases and the J segment 2 bases; nucleotides outside the gene matches: 8. CDR3 length equals 16 residues. This CDR3 is CASSLWRGGTTDTQYF. CDR3 DNA: TGTGCCAGCAGCCTTTGGCGGGGGGGTACCACAGATACGCAGTATTTT.

Notes on this clone: The identical CDR3 is also encoded by other nucleotide sequences in the sample. The chain carries TRBV28 and TRBJ1-1, with 8 bases fitting TRBD1. V shed 2 bases, J shed 6 bases, and the junction held 5 bases outside the gene matches. Per the germline V gene, CDR1 is MDHEN and CDR2 is SYDVKM. The CDR3 is 14 amino acids. The DNA of the CDR3 is TGTGCCAGCAGTTTAGCCAGGGGGCTGTCTGAAGCTTTCTTT. This translates into CASSLARGLSEAFF.

This chain connects TRBV4-1 to TRBJ2-1; 10 positions match TRBD2. The CDR3 runs to 18 residues. Germline V gives CDR1 MGHRA, CDR2 YSYEKL. V was clipped by 4 bases and J by 0 bases; unmatched bases: 9. In nucleotides, the CDR3 is TGCGCCAGCAGCCGCCCGGGACTAGCGCCGAGCTCCTACAATGAGCAGTTCTTC. Translating gives CASSRPGLAPSSYNEQFF.